This T cell receptor beta chain stems from a study of regulatory T cells in long-lasting Graves disease. Germline CDR1 is SGHAT and CDR2 is FQDESV (reference sequence). The CDR3 runs 15 residues. Trimming took 3 bases from V and 3 from J, leaving 14 bases between them. Study-wide points: Persistent cases of Graves' showed reduced TCR diversity relative to newly diagnosed patients. There were preferences for TRBV28, TRBJ1-2 and TRBJ2-5 in persistent disease.

A remark on this clonotype: Its target is not known.

According to the study, TCR beta libraries were built with iRepertoire HTBI primers and CDR3-region Arm-PCR. TCRdb recomputed calls from the multiplex PCR reads with MiXCR, one row per CDR3 protein. The sample yields about 240,000 distinct CDR3 sequences, 20% to 25% seen once. Sample time point: newly diagnosed GD, antithyroid drugs for less than 3 months. With RNA extracted from PBMCs as input, the TCR library was made. Criteria from the American Thyroid Association guidelines were applied to diagnose Graves' disease. Those enrolled as patients came out of an endocrinology department in Xi'an, China.

Specimen: peripheral blood mononuclear cells (PBMCs), collected at new diagnosis, from a patient treated with antithyroid drugs. This TCR derives from a female donor with Graves disease. V and J are TRBV11-1 and TRBJ1-1; D is uncertain. CDR3 in DNA: TGTGCCAGCAGCTTGGAGAGGGCGAGGGACACTGAAGCTTTCTTT. It is translated as CASSLERARDTEAFF.